What follows is one T cell receptor beta chain and its context. As yet, its antigen is unknown. Its ends do not fully match the called genes, so a read error is possible. Other DNA variants within this sample encode the same CDR3. These data belong to a study of metastatic and nonmetastatic thyroid tumors. Whole-study context: Repertoire data that came from the blood and tumor or nodule tissue of malignant and benign thyroid patients were compared.

Germline-derived CDR1 and CDR2 are DFQATT and SNEGSKA (reference sequence). The CDR3 totals 11 residues. Using MiXCR, TCRdb re-called clones from the PCR reads. In the table there are around 26,000 clones, around 21% of which are singletons. Thyroid surgery was performed in patients who had received no treatment beforehand. Overall study results and limits: Malignant thyroid tumors reportedly exceeded benign nodules significantly in TCR beta diversity, with the difference appearing in blood and tumor.

The TCR sequence derives from a female donor with papillary thyroid cancer or a benign thyroid nodule (not recorded which). Some clones in this sample may be carry-over from other donors' samples. Source material: blood. The chain combines TRBV20-1 with TRBJ1-6; D uncertain. Here the CDR3 DNA reads TGTAGTGCCTACCAGAACTCACCCCTCCACTTT. This encodes CSAYQNSPLHF.